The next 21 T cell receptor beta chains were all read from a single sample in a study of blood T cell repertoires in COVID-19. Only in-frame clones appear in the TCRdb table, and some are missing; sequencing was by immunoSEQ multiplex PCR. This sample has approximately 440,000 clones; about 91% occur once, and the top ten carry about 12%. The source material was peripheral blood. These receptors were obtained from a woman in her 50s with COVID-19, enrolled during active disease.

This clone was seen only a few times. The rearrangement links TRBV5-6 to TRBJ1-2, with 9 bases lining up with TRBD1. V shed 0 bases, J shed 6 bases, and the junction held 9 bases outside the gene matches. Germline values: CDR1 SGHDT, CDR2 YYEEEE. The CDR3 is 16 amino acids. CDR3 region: CASSLVPGQGSDGYTF. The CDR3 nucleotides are TGTGCCAGCAGCTTGGTCCCGGGACAGGGTTCAGATGGCTACACCTTC.

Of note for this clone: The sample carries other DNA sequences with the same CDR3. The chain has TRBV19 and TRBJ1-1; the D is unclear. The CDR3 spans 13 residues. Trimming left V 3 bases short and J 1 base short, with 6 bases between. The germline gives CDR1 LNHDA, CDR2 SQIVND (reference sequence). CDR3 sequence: CASSMGANTEAFF. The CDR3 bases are TGTGCCAGTAGTATGGGCGCGAACACTGAAGCTTTCTTT.

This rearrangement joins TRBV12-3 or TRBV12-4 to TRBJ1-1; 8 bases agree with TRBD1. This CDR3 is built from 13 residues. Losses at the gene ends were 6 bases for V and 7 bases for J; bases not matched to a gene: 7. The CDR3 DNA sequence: TGTGCCAGCAGCCGACAGGGGATCGATGAAGCTTTCTTT. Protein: CASSRQGIDEAFF.

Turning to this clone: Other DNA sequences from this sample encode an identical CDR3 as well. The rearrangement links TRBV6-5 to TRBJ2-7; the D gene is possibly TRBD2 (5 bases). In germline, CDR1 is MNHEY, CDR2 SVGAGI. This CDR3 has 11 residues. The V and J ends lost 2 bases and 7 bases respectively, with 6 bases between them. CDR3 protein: CASSYRGEQYF. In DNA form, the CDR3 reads TGTGCCAGCAGTTACCGGGGTGAGCAGTACTTC.

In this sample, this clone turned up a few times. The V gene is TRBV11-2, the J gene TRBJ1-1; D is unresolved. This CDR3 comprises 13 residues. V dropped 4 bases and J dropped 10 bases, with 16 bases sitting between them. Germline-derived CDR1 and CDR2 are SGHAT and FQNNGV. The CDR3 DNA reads TGTGCCAGCAGCTCTCTCGACAAAACGAGAGCTTTCTTT. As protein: CASSSLDKTRAFF.

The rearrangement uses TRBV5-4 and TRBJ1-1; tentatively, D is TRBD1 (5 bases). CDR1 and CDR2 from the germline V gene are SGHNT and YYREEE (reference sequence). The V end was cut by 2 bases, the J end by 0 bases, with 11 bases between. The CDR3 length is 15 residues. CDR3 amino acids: CASSLKGSMNTEAFF. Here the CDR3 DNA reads TGTGCCAGCAGCTTAAAGGGGTCCATGAACACTGAAGCTTTCTTT.

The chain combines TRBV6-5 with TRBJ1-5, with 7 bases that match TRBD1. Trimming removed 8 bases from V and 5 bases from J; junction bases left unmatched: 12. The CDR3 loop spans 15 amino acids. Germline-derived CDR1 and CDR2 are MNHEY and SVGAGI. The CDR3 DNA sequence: TGTGCCAGCCGTACCCTTGGACAGGCACATCAGCCCCAGCATTTT. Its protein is CASRTLGQAHQPQHF.

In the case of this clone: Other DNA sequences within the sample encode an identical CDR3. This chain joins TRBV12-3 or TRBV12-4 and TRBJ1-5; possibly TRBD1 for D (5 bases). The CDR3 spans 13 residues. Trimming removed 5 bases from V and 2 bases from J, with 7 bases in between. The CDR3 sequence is CASSPGGNQPQHF. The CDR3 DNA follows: TGTGCCAGCAGTCCGGGGGGCAATCAGCCCCAGCATTTT.

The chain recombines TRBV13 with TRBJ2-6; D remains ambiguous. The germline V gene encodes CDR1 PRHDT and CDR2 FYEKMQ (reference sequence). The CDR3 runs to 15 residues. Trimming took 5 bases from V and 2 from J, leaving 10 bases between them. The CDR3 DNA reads TGTGCCAGCAGCGATGGGCTGGCTGGGGCCAACGTCCTGACTTTC. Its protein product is CASSDGLAGANVLTF. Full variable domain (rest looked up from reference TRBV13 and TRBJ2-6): AAGVIQSPRHLIKEKRETATLKCYPIPRHDTVYWYQQGPGQDPQFLISFYEKMQSDKGSIPDRFSAQQFSDYHSELNMSSLELGDSALYFCASSDGLAGANVLTFGAGSRLTVL.

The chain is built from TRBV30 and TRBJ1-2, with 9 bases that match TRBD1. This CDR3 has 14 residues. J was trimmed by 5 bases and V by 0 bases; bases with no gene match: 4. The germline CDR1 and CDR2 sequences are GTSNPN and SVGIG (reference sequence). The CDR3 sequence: CAWSVTTGGYGYTF. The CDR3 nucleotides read TGTGCCTGGAGTGTAACGACAGGGGGGTATGGCTACACCTTC.

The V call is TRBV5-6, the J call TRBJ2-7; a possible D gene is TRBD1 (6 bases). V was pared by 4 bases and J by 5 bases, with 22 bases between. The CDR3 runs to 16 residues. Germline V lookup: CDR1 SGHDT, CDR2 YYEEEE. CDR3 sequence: CASSMETGWESDEQYF. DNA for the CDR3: TGTGCCAGCAGCATGGAAACAGGGTGGGAGTCTGACGAGCAGTACTTC.

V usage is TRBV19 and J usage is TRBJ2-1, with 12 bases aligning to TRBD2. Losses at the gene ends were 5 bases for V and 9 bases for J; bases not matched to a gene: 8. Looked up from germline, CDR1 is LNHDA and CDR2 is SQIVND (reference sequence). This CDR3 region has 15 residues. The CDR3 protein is CASSPLAGGLGEQFF. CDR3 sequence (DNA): TGTGCCAGTAGTCCCCTAGCGGGGGGGCTTGGTGAGCAGTTCTTC.

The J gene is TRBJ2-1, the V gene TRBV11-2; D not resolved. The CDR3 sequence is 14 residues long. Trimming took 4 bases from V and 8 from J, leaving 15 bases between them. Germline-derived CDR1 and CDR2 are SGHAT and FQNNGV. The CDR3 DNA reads TGTGCCAGCAGCTCCCGCCCCGACCAGGATGAGCAGTTCTTC. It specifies CASSSRPDQDEQFF.

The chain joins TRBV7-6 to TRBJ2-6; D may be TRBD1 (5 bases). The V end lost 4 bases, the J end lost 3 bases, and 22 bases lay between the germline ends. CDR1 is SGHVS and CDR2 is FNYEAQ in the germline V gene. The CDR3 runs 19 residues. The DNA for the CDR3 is TGTGCCAGCAGCTCCCCTGGGGTCCAGGGTTTGCTTGGGGCCAACGTCCTGACTTTC. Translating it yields CASSSPGVQGLLGANVLTF.

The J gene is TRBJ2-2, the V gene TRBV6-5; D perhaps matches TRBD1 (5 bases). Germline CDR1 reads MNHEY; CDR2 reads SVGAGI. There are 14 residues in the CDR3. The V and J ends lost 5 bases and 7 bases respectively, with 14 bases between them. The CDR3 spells CASSRQGAGGELFF. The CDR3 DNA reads TGTGCCAGCAGTCGACAAGGGGCTGGCGGGGAGCTGTTTTTT.

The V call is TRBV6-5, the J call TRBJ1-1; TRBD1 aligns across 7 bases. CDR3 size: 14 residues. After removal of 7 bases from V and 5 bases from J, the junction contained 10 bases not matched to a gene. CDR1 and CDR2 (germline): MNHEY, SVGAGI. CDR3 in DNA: TGTGCCAGCATCAGAGACAGGGTTGGGACTGAAGCTTTCTTT. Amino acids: CASIRDRVGTEAFF.

CDR3 in amino acids: CASSQAPRVDEQFF. The CDR3 coding sequence is TGTGCCAGCAGCCAAGCCCCCAGGGTTGATGAGCAGTTCTTC. The chain combines TRBV3-1 (or the pseudogene TRBV3-2) with TRBJ2-1; weak D call: TRBD1 (5 bases). The CDR3 is 14 amino acids. CDR1 LGHDT and CDR2 YNNKEL come from the germline V gene (reference sequence). Trimming removed 1 base from V and 8 bases from J, with 12 bases in between.

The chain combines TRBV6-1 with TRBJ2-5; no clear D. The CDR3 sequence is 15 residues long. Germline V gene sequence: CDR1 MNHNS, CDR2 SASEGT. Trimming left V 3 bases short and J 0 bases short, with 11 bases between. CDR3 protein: CASSEFHSHQETQYF. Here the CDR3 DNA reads TGTGCCAGCAGTGAGTTCCATTCCCACCAAGAGACCCAGTACTTC.

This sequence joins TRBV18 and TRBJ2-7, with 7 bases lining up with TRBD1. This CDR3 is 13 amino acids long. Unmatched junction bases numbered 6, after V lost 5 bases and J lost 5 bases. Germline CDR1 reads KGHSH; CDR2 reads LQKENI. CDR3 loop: CASSTTGIDEQYF. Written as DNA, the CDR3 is TGTGCCAGCTCAACGACAGGGATTGACGAGCAGTACTTC.

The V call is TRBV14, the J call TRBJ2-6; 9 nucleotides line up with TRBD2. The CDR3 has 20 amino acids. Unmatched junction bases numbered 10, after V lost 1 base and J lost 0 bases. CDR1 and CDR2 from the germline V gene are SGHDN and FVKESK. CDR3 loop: CASSQGKRGDPPSGANVLTF. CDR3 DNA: TGTGCCAGCAGCCAAGGAAAGCGGGGGGACCCTCCCTCTGGGGCCAACGTCCTGACTTTC.

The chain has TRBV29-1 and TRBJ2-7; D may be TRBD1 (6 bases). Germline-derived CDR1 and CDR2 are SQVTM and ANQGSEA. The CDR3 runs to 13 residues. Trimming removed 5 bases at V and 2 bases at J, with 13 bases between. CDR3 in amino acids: CSVIRTDTYEQYF. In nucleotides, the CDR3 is TGCAGCGTTATTCGGACAGACACCTACGAGCAGTACTTC.